The 18 T cell receptor beta chains below come from one sample, sequenced in a study of PD-1 blockade in classical Hodgkin lymphoma. The repertoire was sequenced with immunoSEQ multiplex PCR; TCRdb's copy has only in-frame clones and lacks some. This sample yields approximately 20,000 clones, of which roughly 94% are seen a single time; approximately 5% belongs to the top ten. Time point given: newly diagnosed, previously untreated cHL patient sample. Sample: peripheral blood mononuclear cells (PBMCs). These receptor sequences come from a human donor with classical Hodgkin lymphoma.

The chain has TRBV29-1 and TRBJ1-2; D gene unclear. Germline values: CDR1 SQVTM, CDR2 ANQGSEA. V lost 0 bases and J lost 2, with 7 bases in between. The CDR3 length is 13 residues. CDR3 nucleotide sequence: TGCAGCGTTGAAGACTTTTTGAACTATGGCTACACCTTC. Protein product: CSVEDFLNYGYTF.

V usage is TRBV7-8 and J usage is TRBJ2-5, with 9 bases fitting TRBD2. CDR1 is SGHVS and CDR2 is FQNEAQ in the germline V gene. The trim removed 5 bases at V and 5 bases at J, leaving 9 bases unmatched. This CDR3 has 15 residues. The CDR3 here is CASSISSGMWETQYF. The DNA for the CDR3 is TGTGCCAGCAGCATCTCTAGCGGGATGTGGGAGACCCAGTACTTC.

This chain uses TRBV6-5 with TRBJ2-1, with TRBD2 identical over 10 bases. The trim removed 4 bases at V and 4 bases at J, leaving 4 bases unmatched. The CDR3 covers 15 residues. Germline-derived CDR1 and CDR2 are MNHEY and SVGAGI. CDR3 DNA: TGTGCCAGCAGTTTCGGGACTAGCGCTTACAATGAGCAGTTCTTC. Translated: CASSFGTSAYNEQFF.

The chain carries TRBV11-2 and TRBJ2-2, with TRBD2 as a possible D gene (6 bases). The CDR3 covers 17 residues. Germline V lookup: CDR1 SGHAT, CDR2 FQNNGV. With 2 bases removed from V and 1 base from J, the gap between germline ends came to 14 bases. The CDR3 DNA is TGTGCCAGCAGCTTAAGGGGCTGGAGGGGGAACACCGGGGAGCTGTTTTTT. Protein product: CASSLRGWRGNTGELFF.

DNA of the CDR3: TGTGCCAGCAGCTTTGGGGACAGGGTTTACACTGAAGCTTTCTTT. Encoded protein: CASSFGDRVYTEAFF. The chain uses TRBV7-9 and TRBJ1-1; 9 bases align to TRBD1. V shed 3 bases, J shed 3 bases, and the junction held 5 bases outside the gene matches. The germline CDR1 and CDR2 sequences are SEHNR and FQNEAQ (reference sequence). This CDR3 has 15 amino acids.

The rearrangement links TRBV15 to TRBJ1-4; 8 positions match TRBD1. Per germline, CDR1 LNHNV and CDR2 YYDKDF (reference sequence). Trimming cost V 0 bases and J 7 bases; bases outside gene matches: 7. The CDR3 runs to 16 residues. The chain's CDR3 is CATSRDGRTGSEKLFF. The CDR3 coding sequence is TGTGCCACCAGCAGAGATGGCCGGACAGGGAGTGAAAAACTGTTTTTT.

The J gene is TRBJ1-3, the V gene TRBV5-4; unclear D gene. V lost 0 bases and J 4 bases, leaving 11 bases between the germline ends. Germline V lookup: CDR1 SGHNT, CDR2 YYREEE (reference sequence). CDR3 length equals 15 residues. The CDR3 is CASSLASGGGNTIYF. The CDR3 DNA sequence: TGTGCCAGCAGCTTGGCGTCGGGAGGGGGAAACACCATATATTTT.

The CDR3 nucleotides read TGCGCCAGCAGCCAAGCTCTAGCGTCCGGGACTAGCAGGTATGAGCAGTTCTTC. Translated: CASSQALASGTSRYEQFF. The chain carries TRBV4-3 and TRBJ2-1; TRBD2 aligns across 9 bases. The CDR3 contains 18 residues. Germline CDR1 reads LGHNA; CDR2 reads YSLEER. With V trimmed by 1 base and J by 8 bases, 15 bases remained unmatched.

The chain uses TRBV4-3 and TRBJ1-4; 7 bases match TRBD1. V shed 0 bases and J 13 bases; nucleotides not matched to a gene: 11. Germline CDR1 is LGHNA and CDR2 is YSLEER. The CDR3 spans 15 residues. The CDR3 nucleotides are TGCGCCAGCAGCCAAGACCCGGGACAGACCCCTTTACTGTTTTTT. Its translation is CASSQDPGQTPLLFF.

A word on this clone: Other DNA sequences in this specimen translate into the identical CDR3. The chain carries TRBV5-1 and TRBJ1-1; D uncertain. CDR3 length: 15 residues. Germline CDR1 reads SGHRS; CDR2 reads YFSETQ. Trimming took off 1 base at V and 1 base at J, with 11 bases between the two ends. In DNA, the CDR3 is TGCGCCAGCAGCTTGATAGGAAACCGGAACACTGAAGCTTTCTTT. This gives the protein CASSLIGNRNTEAFF.

The chain uses TRBV7-9 and TRBJ2-7; D is uncertain. Germline CDR1 is SEHNR and CDR2 is FQNEAQ (reference sequence). This CDR3 is 12 amino acids long. Between the trimmed V and J ends, which lost 7 bases and 4 bases, there was a span of 11 bases. DNA for the CDR3: TGTGCCAGCACCAACGTGGGGTACGAGCAGTACTTC. This translates into CASTNVGYEQYF.

This sequence joins TRBV9 and TRBJ1-2; D remains ambiguous. The CDR3 length is 15 residues. V lost 0 bases to trimming and J lost 1 base, with 10 bases between them. CDR1 is SGDLS, CDR2 YYNGEE, per germline. The CDR3 region is CASSVASGLNYGYTF. DNA for the CDR3: TGTGCCAGCAGCGTAGCTTCCGGGCTTAACTATGGCTACACCTTC.

The chain combines TRBV6-5 with TRBJ1-4, with D tentatively TRBD1 (6 bases). The CDR3 totals 14 residues. The V gene lost 5 bases and the J gene lost 11 bases, with 18 bases spanning the gap. CDR1 MNHEY and CDR2 SVGAGI come from the germline V gene. In DNA, the CDR3 is TGTGCCAGCAGTCATAGGGACAACTGGGGGAAACTGTTTTTT. Translated, it gives CASSHRDNWGKLFF.

The chain has TRBV6-6 and TRBJ1-2; a possible D gene is TRBD1 (5 bases). V was trimmed by 11 bases and J by 3 bases, leaving 10 bases between them. Germline lookup yields CDR1 MNHNY and CDR2 SVGAGI (reference sequence). The CDR3 extends over 11 amino acids. The CDR3 DNA is TGTGCCTATGGGGGGTACTATGGCTACACCTTC. Its translation is CAYGGYYGYTF.

The V and J genes are TRBV6-5 and TRBJ2-2, with D possibly TRBD1 on 5 matching bases. Germline values: CDR1 MNHEY, CDR2 SVGAGI. The CDR3 totals 15 residues. Trimming removed 4 bases at V and 6 bases at J, with 15 bases between. The CDR3 reads CASSFQGKFAGELFF. The CDR3 DNA is TGTGCCAGCAGTTTTCAGGGAAAGTTCGCCGGGGAGCTGTTTTTT.

The rearrangement links TRBV15 to TRBJ1-2, with D uncertain. CDR1 LNHNV and CDR2 YYDKDF come from the germline V gene (reference sequence). The CDR3 has 15 amino acids. Trimming took 6 bases from V and 3 from J, leaving 17 bases between them. Here the CDR3 DNA reads TGTGCCACCAGTTTCGCGGGAGAAACTGACTATGGCTACACCTTC. This gives the protein CATSFAGETDYGYTF.

J is TRBJ2-2 and V is TRBV9; 11 nucleotides align to TRBD2. CDR1 and CDR2 (germline): SGDLS, YYNGEE. This CDR3 has 19 amino acids. The ends lost 4 bases at V and 3 bases at J; junction bases unmatched: 14. The DNA for the CDR3 is TGTGCCAGCAGCTTAACGCCCGGGACTAGCGGAATTTACACCGGGGAGCTGTTTTTT. Translation: CASSLTPGTSGIYTGELFF.

The chain is built from TRBV7-2 and TRBJ1-1; TRBD1 might be the D (5 bases). The CDR3 is 15 amino acids. Germline values: CDR1 SGHTA, CDR2 FQGNSA. V was cut by 3 bases and J by 1 base, with 12 bases left in between. The CDR3 DNA is TGTGCCAGCAGCTTTATTGGAGGACAGAACACTGAAGCTTTCTTT. The encoded protein is CASSFIGGQNTEAFF.